The clone carrying this T cell receptor beta chain was recorded once. Germline lookup yields CDR1 SGHVS and CDR2 FQNEAQ. The CDR3 sequence is 14 residues long. Between the trimmed V and J ends, which lost 5 bases and 0 bases, there was a span of 11 bases. The data derive from a study of blood T cell repertoires in COVID-19. Study at large: There were acute and convalescent COVID-19 samples, and they came from the United States, Italy and Spain.

The table came from immunoSEQ multiplex PCR; TCRdb's copy has only in-frame clones and leaves some out. The sample has 200,000 or so clones, around 90% seen once; the top ten hold about 2.4%. Participants, 18 to 89 years old, spanned around 25 US areas. The sequence was obtained from a woman in her twenties or thirties who had recovered from COVID-19. Input material: PBMCs or T cells enriched from blood (not recorded which). This chain links TRBV7-8 with TRBJ2-7; TRBD1 might be the D (5 bases). The CDR3 region is CASSPTDSSYEQYF. As DNA, the CDR3 is TGTGCCAGCAGCCCGACAGACAGCTCCTACGAGCAGTACTTC. Drawing the rest from reference TRBV7-8 and TRBJ2-7, the complete variable domain is GAGVSQSPRYKVAKRGQDVALRCDPISGHVSLFWYQQALGQGPEFLTYFQNEAQLDKSGLPSDRFFAERPEGSVSTLKIQRTQQEDSAVYLCASSPTDSSYEQYFGPGTRLTVT.